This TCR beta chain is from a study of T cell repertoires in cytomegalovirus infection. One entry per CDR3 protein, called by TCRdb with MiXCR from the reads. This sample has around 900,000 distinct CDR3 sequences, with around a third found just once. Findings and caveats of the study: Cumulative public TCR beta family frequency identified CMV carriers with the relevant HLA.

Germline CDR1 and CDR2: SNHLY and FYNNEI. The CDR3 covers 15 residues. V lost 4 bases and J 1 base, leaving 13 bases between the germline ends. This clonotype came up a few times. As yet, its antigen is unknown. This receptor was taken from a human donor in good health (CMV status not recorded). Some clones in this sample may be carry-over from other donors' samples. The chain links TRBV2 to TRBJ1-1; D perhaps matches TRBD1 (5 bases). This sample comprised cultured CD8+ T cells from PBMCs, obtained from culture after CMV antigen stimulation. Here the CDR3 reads CASSGRGRTNTEAFF. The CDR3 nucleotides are TGTGCCAGCAGTGGAAGGGGTCGTACGAACACTGAAGCTTTCTTT. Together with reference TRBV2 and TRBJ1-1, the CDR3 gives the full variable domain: EPEVTQTPSHQVTQMGQEVILRCVPISNHLYFYWYRQILGQKVEFLVSFYNNEISEKSEIFDDQFSVERPDGSNFTLKIRSTKLEDSAMYFCASSGRGRTNTEAFFGQGTRLTVV.